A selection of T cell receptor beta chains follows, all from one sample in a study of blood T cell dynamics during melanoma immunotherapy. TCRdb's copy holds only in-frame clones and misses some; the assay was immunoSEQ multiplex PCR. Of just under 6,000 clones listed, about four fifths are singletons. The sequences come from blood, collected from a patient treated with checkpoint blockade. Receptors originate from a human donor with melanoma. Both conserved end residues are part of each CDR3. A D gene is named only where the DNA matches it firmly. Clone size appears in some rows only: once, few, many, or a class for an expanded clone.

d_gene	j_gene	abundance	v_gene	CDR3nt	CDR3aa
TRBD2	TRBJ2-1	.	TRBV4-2	TGTGCCAGCAGCCAAGATAGCGGGAGCTCCAATGAGCAGTTCTTC	CASSQDSGSSNEQFF
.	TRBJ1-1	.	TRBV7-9	TGTGCCAGCAGCTTAGGGTCCGCGAACACTGAAGCTTTCTTT	CASSLGSANTEAFF
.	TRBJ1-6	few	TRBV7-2	TGTGCCAGCCATCCCTGGGTTTCTGGTTCACCCCTCCACTTT	CASHPWVSGSPLHF
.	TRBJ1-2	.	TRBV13	TGTGCCAGCAGCCGAACAGGGTTCTATGGCTACACCTTC	CASSRTGFYGYTF
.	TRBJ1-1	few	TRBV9	TGTGCCAGCAAGAGGGAGGGGGGGGCAGCTTTCTTT	CASKREGGAAFF
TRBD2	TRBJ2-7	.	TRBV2	TGTGCCAGCAGTCGCCTTGGTGGACTAGCGGGGGGCACGATTTACGAGCAGTACTTC	CASSRLGGLAGGTIYEQYF
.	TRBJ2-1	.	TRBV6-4	TGTGCCAGCAGTCCCCATGGACGTCAAAGCTCCTACAATGAGCAGTTCTTC	CASSPHGRQSSYNEQFF
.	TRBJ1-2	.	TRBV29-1	TGCAGCGTTGAACGGCAAGAAGGCTATGGCTACACCTTC	CSVERQEGYGYTF
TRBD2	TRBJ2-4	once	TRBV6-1	TGTGCCAGCAGTGAGCCGCTAGCGGGGTCGGACATTCAGTACTTC	CASSEPLAGSDIQYF
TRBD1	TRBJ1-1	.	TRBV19	TGTGCCAGTAGTTTCGGGACAGCGAACACTGAAGCTTTCTTT	CASSFGTANTEAFF
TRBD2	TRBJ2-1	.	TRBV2	TGTGCCAGCAGTGAAGTGCAAGCGGGAGTGAGCAATGAGCAGTTCTTC	CASSEVQAGVSNEQFF
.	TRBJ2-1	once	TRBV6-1	TGTGCCAGCGCCGCAAAGGAGGGGAGGAATGAGCAGTTCTTC	CASAAKEGRNEQFF
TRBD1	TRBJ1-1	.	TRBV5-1	TGCGCCAGCAGTCCCGGGACAGGGGGCGCCCCTGAAGCTTTCTTT	CASSPGTGGAPEAFF
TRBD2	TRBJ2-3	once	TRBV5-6	TGTGCCAGCAGCTTGGCGTCTAGCGGGGGCACAGATACGCAGTATTTT	CASSLASSGGTDTQYF
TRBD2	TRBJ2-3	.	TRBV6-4	TGTGCCAGCAGTCGTACTAGCGGGTACACAGATACGCAGTATTTT	CASSRTSGYTDTQYF
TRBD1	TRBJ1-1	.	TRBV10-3	TGTGCCATCAGCCTCACAGGGGCTGCTGAAGCTTTCTTT	CAISLTGAAEAFF
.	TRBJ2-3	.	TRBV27	TGTGCCAGCAGTTTATATGACGGGACCACAGATACGCAGTATTTT	CASSLYDGTTDTQYF